This passage covers 15 T cell receptor beta chains from one sample sequenced in a study of blood T cell repertoires in COVID-19. Here immunoSEQ multiplex PCR was the method, and the copy in TCRdb shows in-frame clones only, minus some. The table has fewer than 95,000 clones, approximately 89% seen once. Sequences were obtained from peripheral blood. The receptors originated from a man aged 55 to 70 with acute or convalescent COVID-19.

The chain uses TRBV19 and TRBJ1-5; TRBD1 agrees at 9 bases. V dropped 5 bases and J dropped 7; count of bases not matched to a gene: 9. This CDR3 contains 15 residues. CDR1 LNHDA and CDR2 SQIVND come from the germline V gene (reference sequence). The CDR3 reads CASSVGQGVNQPQHF. In DNA, the CDR3 is TGTGCCAGTAGTGTGGGACAGGGAGTAAACCAGCCCCAGCATTTT.

The chain combines TRBV5-6 with TRBJ2-1, with 8 bases lining up with TRBD1. From germline, CDR1 is SGHDT and CDR2 YYEEEE. Losses at the gene ends were 1 base for V and 3 bases for J; bases not matched to a gene: 3. The CDR3 runs to 15 residues. CDR3 in DNA: TGTGCCAGCAGCTTGCGACAGGGGATCTACAATGAGCAGTTCTTC. This encodes CASSLRQGIYNEQFF.

This clone came up once. The chain combines TRBV10-3 with TRBJ1-5; no reliable D call. The V end was cut by 2 bases, the J end by 2 bases, with 13 bases between. CDR3 length equals 16 residues. From germline, CDR1 is ENHRY and CDR2 SYGVKD. This chain's CDR3 is CAISETGSGGNQPQHF. For the CDR3, the DNA is TGTGCCATCAGTGAGACGGGATCGGGAGGCAATCAGCCCCAGCATTTT.

The gene calls are TRBV2 and TRBJ2-7; TRBD2 agrees at 15 bases. The length of the CDR3 is 15 residues. Looked up from germline, CDR1 is SNHLY and CDR2 is FYNNEI. V gave up 5 bases and J gave up 8 bases; unmatched junction bases: 7. The CDR3 here is CASSPRTSGGGKQYF. The CDR3 DNA follows: TGTGCCAGCAGTCCCAGGACTAGCGGGGGGGGGAAGCAGTACTTC.

This clone was observed a single time. The rearrangement joins TRBV28 to TRBJ1-1; a possible D gene is TRBD1 (5 bases). Trimming pared 7 bases from V and 5 bases from J, leaving 14 bases between. This CDR3 comprises 13 residues. The germline V gene has CDR1 MDHEN and CDR2 SYDVKM. The CDR3 reads CASTSGGRTEAFF. As DNA, the CDR3 is TGTGCCAGCACCAGCGGGGGTCGGACTGAAGCTTTCTTT.

This clone was detected once. This chain links TRBV3-1 (or the pseudogene TRBV3-2) with TRBJ1-2; no firm D call. Germline-derived CDR1 and CDR2 are LGHDT and YNNKEL (reference sequence). V shed 2 bases and J shed 3 bases, with 10 bases lying between them. This CDR3 has 14 residues. In nucleotides, the CDR3 is TGTGCCAGCAGCCAATGGGTCGCGGACTATGGCTACACCTTC. Translation gives CASSQWVADYGYTF.

CDR3 in amino acids: CASSFNGRITGEQYF. Here the CDR3 DNA reads TGTGCCAGCAGTTTCAATGGGAGGATTACGGGAGAGCAGTACTTC. The chain recombines TRBV27 with TRBJ2-7, with a weak D call TRBD2 (6 bases). Trimming shortened V by 3 bases and J by 7 bases, and 19 bases separated the two germline ends. From germline, CDR1 is MNHEY and CDR2 SMNVEV (reference sequence). The CDR3 spans 15 residues.

The chain has TRBV5-1 and TRBJ1-2; 9 positions match TRBD1. The CDR3 has 15 residues. V lost 4 bases to trimming and J lost 5 bases; unmatched junction nucleotides: 9. CDR1 and CDR2 from the germline V gene are SGHRS and YFSETQ. CDR3 residues: CASSLDGQGMYGYTF. Written as DNA, the CDR3 is TGCGCCAGCAGCCTGGACGGACAGGGGATGTATGGCTACACCTTC.

J is TRBJ1-5 and V is TRBV28; the D gene is possibly TRBD1 (6 bases). This CDR3 is built from 12 residues. The V gene's germline CDR1 is MDHEN and CDR2 SYDVKM. Trimming took off 10 bases at V and 3 bases at J, with 10 bases between the two ends. CDR3 DNA sequence: TGTGCCACCAGGGACAACAATCAGCCCCAGCATTTT. Encoded protein: CATRDNNQPQHF.

In this sample, this clone turned up a few times. The genes are TRBV6-5 and TRBJ1-6, with D unresolved. The V end lost 5 bases, the J end lost 14 bases, and 16 bases lay between the germline ends. Per germline, CDR1 MNHEY and CDR2 SVGAGI. This CDR3 is built from 13 residues. CDR3 loop: CASSNPPGVALHF. DNA of the CDR3: TGTGCCAGCAGTAACCCACCCGGTGTGGCCCTCCACTTT.

The chain combines TRBV9 with TRBJ2-7; the D is unclear. CDR1 is SGDLS, CDR2 YYNGEE, per germline. This CDR3 is 13 amino acids long. V lost 0 bases, J lost 4 bases, and 8 bases lay in between. CDR3 nucleotide sequence: TGTGCCAGCAGCGTAGCCCCCCGTTACGAGCAGTACTTC. Protein sequence: CASSVAPRYEQYF.

The CDR3 region is CASSLGLPSGANVLTF. The CDR3 region has the DNA TGTGCCAGCAGCTTAGGACTGCCCTCTGGGGCCAACGTCCTGACTTTC. The V gene is TRBV7-3, the J gene TRBJ2-6; TRBD2 is a possible D gene (5 bases). From germline, CDR1 is SGHTA and CDR2 FQGTGA. Trimming shortened V by 2 bases and J by 0 bases, and 8 bases separated the two germline ends. CDR3 size: 16 residues.

The CDR3 nucleotides read TGTGCCAGCAGCCCGCAGGAGGAGTCGGGACTAGCGAGATACAATGAGCAGTTCTTC. Its protein product is CASSPQEESGLARYNEQFF. This chain links TRBV4-2 with TRBJ2-1, with TRBD2 matching over 10 bases. From germline, CDR1 is LGHNA and CDR2 YNFKEQ. V lost 4 bases and J lost 4; bases outside the gene matches: 16. The CDR3 is 19 amino acids.

V is TRBV6-5 and J is TRBJ1-2; TRBD1 matches at 7 bases. Germline V gene sequence: CDR1 MNHEY, CDR2 SVGAGI. The junction had 5 bases not matched to a gene; V was cut back by 6 bases and J by 4 bases. The CDR3 loop spans 13 amino acids. The CDR3 nucleotides read TGTGCCAGCAGAAAGGGGGCGTCCTATGGCTACACCTTC. This sequence encodes CASRKGASYGYTF.

Worth noting for this clone: The sample has other DNA sequences that encode this CDR3 too. This chain connects TRBV5-1 to TRBJ1-5; no reliable D call. The CDR3 runs 13 residues. CDR1 is SGHRS and CDR2 is YFSETQ in the germline V gene. The V and J ends lost 1 base and 2 bases respectively, with 4 bases between them. DNA of the CDR3: TGCGCCAGCAGCTTGTCCGGCAATCAGCCCCAGCATTTT. It codes for CASSLSGNQPQHF. Full variable domain (outside the CDR3, taken from reference TRBV5-1 and TRBJ1-5): KAGVTQTPRYLIKTRGQQVTLSCSPISGHRSVSWYQQTPGQGLQFLFEYFSETQRNKGNFPGRFSGRQFSNSRSEMNVSTLELGDSALYLCASSLSGNQPQHFGDGTRLSIL.